The sequence of this T cell receptor beta chain was determined in a study of naive and memory T cell subsets. V was pared by 8 bases and J by 7 bases, with 11 bases of the junction left unmatched. CDR1 and CDR2 (germline): GTSNPN, SVGIG (reference sequence). The CDR3 is 13 amino acids. Ligated cDNA underwent four rounds of PCR with nested alpha and beta constant region primers and SP2. Reverse transcription of blood and skin TCR RNA was primed at alpha and beta constant regions. TCRdb recomputed calls from the 5' RACE reads with MiXCR, one row per CDR3 protein. Here the sample spans 50,000 to 60,000 distinct CDR3 sequences, around 7.3% being singletons. An oligonucleotide containing a UMI was ligated to the 3' end of TCR cDNA. Adult healthy volunteers gave 2.5 ml peripheral blood for whole-blood RNA. Input was roughly 1 to 1,100 ng of DNase-treated total RNA without cell sorting.

The sequence was collected from a female donor in good health. V is TRBV30 and J is TRBJ2-1, with 7 bases lining up with TRBD2. CDR3: CALGRVIRNEQFF. In nucleotides, the CDR3 is TGTGCCCTTGGGAGGGTTATTCGGAATGAGCAGTTCTTC.